Listed below are T cell receptor beta chains from one sample, sequenced in a study of spatial heterogeneity in lung cancer. One entry per CDR3 protein results from TCRdb running MiXCR on the 5' RACE reads. The repertoire holds 3,300 or so distinct CDR3 sequences, with about 15% as singletons. The specimen was lung tumor tissue, collected at surgery. The receptors originated from a male donor with early-stage non-small cell lung cancer. Each CDR3 is given with its conserved first and last residue. A D gene is named only where the DNA matches it firmly. A clone size is listed for some rows: how often the clone was seen (once, few, many), or a class if it is expanded.

j_call d_call v_call clone_size cdr3_aa cdr3_nt
TRBJ2-1 TRBD1 TRBV11-3 NA CASSPGTGSYNEQFF TGTGCCAGCAGCCCCGGGACAGGTTCCTACAATGAGCAGTTCTTC
TRBJ2-2 TRBD1 TRBV27 NA CASRPGGAYTGELFF TGTGCCAGCAGACCAGGGGGCGCGTACACCGGGGAGCTGTTTTTT
TRBJ2-3 TRBD1 TRBV10-3 NA CAIREDRGSDTQYF TGTGCCATCAGGGAGGACAGGGGGTCAGATACGCAGTATTTT
TRBJ2-3 TRBD2 TRBV20-1 medium-sized CSAAPLAGVDTQYF TGCAGTGCGGCGCCACTAGCGGGAGTGGATACGCAGTATTTT
TRBJ2-7 NA TRBV6-5 medium-sized CASSYRGSSYEQYF TGTGCCAGCAGTTACAGGGGTAGCTCCTACGAGCAGTACTTC
TRBJ1-5 NA TRBV3-1 NA CASSQVGGQPQHF TGTGCCAGCAGCCAGGTCGGGGGTCAGCCCCAGCATTTT
TRBJ2-1 NA TRBV7-2 medium-sized CASSLHAGAYNEQFF TGTGCCAGCAGCTTGCATGCGGGGGCTTACAATGAGCAGTTCTTC
TRBJ2-5 NA TRBV7-9 NA CASSSQWVKETQYF TGTGCCAGCAGCTCCCAGTGGGTGAAAGAGACCCAGTACTTC
TRBJ2-5 NA TRBV7-6 few CASASGRQETQYF TGTGCCAGTGCTTCAGGCCGGCAAGAGACCCAGTACTTC
TRBJ2-7 TRBD1 TRBV28 medium-sized CASSDQTGTAEYF TGTGCCAGCAGTGACCAGACAGGGACGGCGGAGTACTTC
TRBJ1-2 NA TRBV6-6 few CASSSTGLYGYTF TGTGCCAGCAGTTCTACAGGGCTCTATGGCTACACCTTC
TRBJ2-3 NA TRBV6-2/TRBV6-3 few CASTLRGPPDTQYF TGTGCCAGCACCCTCAGGGGTCCCCCAGATACGCAGTATTTT
TRBJ2-3 TRBD1 TRBV3-1 NA CASSQGQGFTDTQYF TGTGCCAGCAGCCAGGGACAGGGGTTCACAGATACGCAGTATTTT
TRBJ2-1 NA TRBV11-2 NA CASSSLDRFYNEQFF TGTGCCAGCAGCTCCCTGGACAGATTCTACAATGAGCAGTTCTTC
TRBJ2-1 NA TRBV4-2 NA CASSQGGEQFF TGTGCCAGCAGCCAAGGAGGGGAGCAGTTCTTC
TRBJ1-5 NA TRBV20-1 few CSATPRGWEPQHF TGCAGTGCTACCCCCCGCGGCTGGGAGCCCCAGCATTTT
TRBJ2-5 NA TRBV7-7 medium-sized CASSLTRAGETQYF TGTGCCAGCAGCTTAACCAGGGCCGGAGAGACCCAGTACTTC
TRBJ2-2 NA TRBV5-1 NA CASRQEKANTGELFF TGCGCCAGCAGACAGGAAAAGGCGAACACCGGGGAGCTGTTTTTT
TRBJ1-5 TRBD1 TRBV6-2/TRBV6-3 few CASSRTGFNQPQHF TGTGCCAGCAGCCGGACAGGGTTCAATCAGCCCCAGCATTTT
TRBJ2-5 NA TRBV30 few CAWSVLGGETQYF TGTGCCTGGAGTGTCCTAGGAGGCGAGACCCAGTACTTC
TRBJ2-1 TRBD1 TRBV9 NA CASNPGTAYNEQFF TGTGCCAGCAACCCCGGGACAGCCTACAATGAGCAGTTCTTC
TRBJ2-7 TRBD1 TRBV20-1 few CSASLLTGRAYEQYF TGCAGTGCTAGCCTATTGACAGGGCGAGCCTACGAGCAGTACTTC
TRBJ2-7 NA TRBV18 medium-sized CASSPTLGVAYEQYF TGTGCCAGCTCGCCCACCCTCGGAGTGGCCTACGAGCAGTACTTC
TRBJ2-2 TRBD1 TRBV20-1 few CSAFTGTANTGELFF TGCAGTGCTTTCACCGGGACAGCGAACACCGGGGAGCTGTTTTTT
TRBJ2-3 TRBD1 TRBV25-1 NA CASSDTGDTDTQYF TGTGCCAGCAGTGATACAGGGGACACAGATACGCAGTATTTT
TRBJ2-2 TRBD2 TRBV30 NA CAWSGLAGNTGELFF TGTGCCTGGTCGGGACTAGCGGGAAACACCGGGGAGCTGTTTTTT
TRBJ2-2 NA TRBV15 few CATSPRLGVTGELFF TGTGCCACCAGCCCCCGCCTAGGTGTCACCGGGGAGCTGTTTTTT
TRBJ2-3 TRBD2 TRBV29-1 NA CSVEDRLAGGPSTQYF TGCAGCGTTGAAGATCGTTTAGCGGGGGGGCCTAGTACGCAGTATTTT
TRBJ1-1 NA TRBV15 medium-sized CATSRVGILTNTEAFF TGTGCCACCAGCAGAGTTGGGATTCTGACGAACACTGAAGCTTTCTTT
TRBJ2-5 NA TRBV7-2 NA CASSTSTVLETQYF TGTGCCAGCAGCACCTCGACCGTTCTGGAGACCCAGTACTTC
TRBJ2-7 TRBD2 TRBV3-1 once CASGLATSGTSHEQYF TGTGCCAGCGGGTTAGCGACTAGCGGGACATCCCACGAGCAGTACTTC
TRBJ2-7 NA TRBV19 NA CASSVGRGPYEQYF TGTGCCAGTAGTGTCGGCCGGGGCCCCTACGAGCAGTACTTC
TRBJ2-1 NA TRBV28 NA CASSPPRPSSYNEQFF TGTGCCAGCAGTCCTCCCCGGCCCAGCTCCTACAATGAGCAGTTCTTC
TRBJ2-7 TRBD1 TRBV7-9 few CASSLGQGNYEQYF TGTGCCAGCAGCCTGGGACAGGGGAATTACGAGCAGTACTTC
TRBJ1-5 NA TRBV7-2 medium-sized CASSFMTGRNNQPQHF TGTGCCAGCAGCTTCATGACCGGACGGAACAATCAGCCCCAGCATTTT
TRBJ2-7 NA TRBV27 few CASSLKGSSYEQYF TGTGCCAGCAGTTTGAAGGGTAGCTCCTACGAGCAGTACTTC
TRBJ2-3 NA TRBV18 few CASSPSRSTDTQYF TGTGCCAGCTCACCAAGCAGAAGCACAGATACGCAGTATTTT
TRBJ2-1 NA TRBV9 few CASSKETPGYNEQFF TGTGCCAGCAGCAAGGAGACCCCCGGGTACAATGAGCAGTTCTTC
TRBJ2-1 NA TRBV11-3 few CASSLGRAKEFF TGTGCCAGCAGCTTGGGAAGAGCCAAGGAGTTCTTC
TRBJ2-3 NA TRBV6-2/TRBV6-3 NA CASSYSLADTQYF TGTGCCAGCAGTTACTCCCTGGCAGATACGCAGTATTTT
TRBJ2-3 TRBD2 TRBV4-3 few CASSPSGRVDTQYF TGCGCCAGCAGCCCTAGCGGGAGGGTTGATACGCAGTATTTT
TRBJ1-4 NA TRBV20-1 medium-sized CSALKSPREKLFF TGCAGTGCCCTAAAGTCCCCAAGGGAAAAACTGTTTTTT
TRBJ1-6 NA TRBV7-2 NA CASKASPGDQNSPLHF TGTGCCAGCAAAGCCTCCCCGGGTGACCAGAATTCACCCCTCCACTTT
TRBJ2-1 TRBD1 TRBV7-9 NA CASKDNQGQGSYNEQFF TGTGCCAGCAAGGATAACCAAGGACAGGGTAGCTACAATGAGCAGTTCTTC
TRBJ2-1 TRBD2 TRBV20-1 large CSARDLWGTRAPDEQFF TGCAGTGCTAGAGATCTCTGGGGGACTAGGGCCCCCGATGAGCAGTTCTTC
TRBJ2-5 TRBD2 TRBV4-2 NA CASSQDRTSGTAQYF TGTGCCAGCAGCCAAGACCGGACTAGCGGGACCGCCCAGTACTTC
TRBJ2-5 NA TRBV20-1 medium-sized CSARDNGGRFIETQYF TGCAGTGCTAGAGATAACGGCGGCCGATTCATAGAGACCCAGTACTTC
TRBJ2-3 NA TRBV3-1 NA CASSFRGGLGTDTQYF TGTGCCAGCAGTTTCCGGGGAGGCTTGGGCACAGATACGCAGTATTTT